This TCR beta chain came from a study of beta chain features in type 1 diabetes. Regarding the study as a whole: Shortening of TCRB CDR3s, moderate but significant, appeared in all four CD4+ subsets of Type 1 diabetes patients.

Expressed TCRB transcripts were sequenced because the isolated RNA had all been reverse transcribed beforehand. TCRdb's table, derived via immunoSEQ multiplex PCR, lists solely in-frame clones and lacks some. The table includes approximately 600,000 clones, under 15% detected once. Germline-derived CDR1 and CDR2 are GTSNPN and SVGIG (reference sequence). The CDR3 has 15 amino acids. V dropped 3 bases and J dropped 7; count of bases not matched to a gene: 4. In regard to this clone: Its antigen is currently unknown.

The receptor was derived from a man aged 25-45 years with type 1 diabetes. V usage is TRBV30 and J usage is TRBJ2-1; TRBD2 matches 15 bases. Sequenced: naive CD4+ T cells from blood. The CDR3 spells CAWRGLAGGLNEQFF. CDR3 in DNA: TGTGCCTGGAGGGGACTAGCGGGGGGCCTTAATGAGCAGTTCTTC.